This entry features one TCR beta chain sequence. Which antigen it targets is not known. The record has no base qualities; no much larger clone is one base away. This specimen belongs to a study of blood T cell repertoires in COVID-19 (dated by TCRdb to the early 2020s). Broadly, across the study: Samples from collaborators originated in the United States, Italy and Spain and spanned both the acute and convalescent phases of COVID-19. Samples were obtained from the ongoing ImmuneRACE study (first 160 participants) and from 1,254 subjects provided by 6 global collaborators. The repertoires were made available in a free public database intended to serve as a resource for research on the immune response to SARS-CoV-2. The material from the prospective study consisted of cDNA or gDNA derived from T cells, B-cell-depleted T cells, or PBMCs. HLA class I and class II types, where available, came from metadata supplied by the sample provider rather than from assay-based typing. Deeply sampled blood TCRbeta repertoires from subjects exposed to, actively infected with, or recovered from COVID-19 were included in the dataset. The sample metadata nearly always contained a de-identified subject ID, COVID-19 status, age in years and sex. Overall study outcomes, separate from this receptor: The quantity of clinical and demographic metadata differed by source and by participant and was supplied without curation.

Collaborating institutions collected whole blood in K2EDTA tubes following their own protocols. Collaborator samples were shipped for TCRbeta analysis as frozen whole blood, isolated PBMCs, or DNA extracted from either sample type. TCRbeta CDR3 regions were amplified from genomic DNA using the immunoSEQ Assay, a bias-controlled multiplex PCR. Concerning the study's data processing: Within the assay, amplification of reference gene primers was used to estimate how many nucleated cells each sample contained. To quantify the absolute abundance of each unique TCRbeta CDR3 rearrangement, sequence reads were collapsed and filtered. For each sample, productive Simpson clonality was calculated as the square root of Simpson's diversity index across productive rearrangements. TCRdb's version of the immuneACCESS table is confined to in-frame rearrangements and falls short of the full clone set. An unresolved V gene accounts for under half of the shortfall where checked; the remainder is of unknown origin. V and J calls and clone size come straight from that table; D and trimming were deduced from the DNA. This sample has tens of thousands of clones in its table, and 90% of those were observed once. Roughly 1.3% of the sample is held by the ten biggest clonotypes.

The CDR3 numbers 16 residues from cysteine through phenylalanine. Just CDR3 DNA is preserved here, 48 bases in frame from base 1. From the germline V gene, CDR1 is SGHDT and CDR2 is YYEEEE. Trimmed from V: 3 bases; trimmed from J: 0 bases; junction bases lacking a gene match: 3. Material: peripheral blood. The sequence links TRBV5-6 to TRBJ2-1; 10 bases in the junction line up with TRBD2. This TCR derives from a man between 60 and 75 years old with acute or convalescent COVID-19. CDR3 protein: CASSYGLADSYNEQFF. The base sequence is TGTGCCAGCAGCTACGGACTAGCGGACTCCTACAATGAGCAGTTCTTC.